The clone carrying this T cell receptor (beta chain) was seen only a few times. Its antigen is as yet unknown. This sample is drawn from a study of T cells in Graves' hyperthyroidism and ophthalmopathy. Study-level results: Most thyroid clonotypes with frequency above 0.001 were detected in blood.

Amplification yielded TCR beta CDR3 regions, with RNA transcripts as the source. First-round RT-PCR targeting the TCR CDR3 was performed with the HTBI primer set. TCRdb processed the multiplex PCR reads anew with MiXCR; each CDR3 protein has one entry. There are 300,000 to 500,000 distinct CDR3 sequences in the sample; 11% to 15% occur only once, and around 28% lies in the top ten. At least 3 on the Clinical Activity Score was recorded for ophthalmopathy patients, who also had NOSPECS grade at least 4 and duration under 3 months. The PBMCs had their origin in roughly 10 ml of fresh peripheral blood. The ends were cut back, 9 bases at V and 15 bases at J, with 18 bases in the middle. Germline V gives CDR1 LNHDA, CDR2 SQIVND (reference sequence). The CDR3 runs 11 residues.

The specimen sequenced was blood. The rearrangement uses TRBV19 and TRBJ1-5; D is undetermined. The TCR was taken from a man in his fifties or sixties with Graves' ophthalmopathy. CDR3 protein: CASPTRTLRHF. The CDR3 region has the DNA TGTGCCAGCCCCACCCGCACTTTAAGGCATTTT. The full variable domain, in which reference TRBV19 and TRBJ1-5 provide the parts outside the CDR3, is DGGITQSPKYLFRKEGQNVTLSCEQNLNHDAMYWYRQDPGQGLRLIYYSQIVNDFQKGDIAEGYSVSREKKESFPLTVTSAQKNPTAFYLCASPTRTLRHFGDGTRLSIL.